Presented here are 18 T cell receptor beta chains from one specimen sequenced in a study of T cell clonotyping in hematopoietic cell transplantation. Profiling relied on immunoSEQ multiplex PCR, and the TCRdb table lists in-frame clones only, not all of them. This table has just under 20,000 clones, roughly 84% appearing once. What was sequenced was peripheral blood mononuclear cells. These receptors were taken from a man in his sixties in good health. Some clones in this sample may be carry-over from other donors' samples.

The chain couples TRBV28 to TRBJ1-1; TRBD1 agrees at 7 bases. Germline loops: CDR1 MDHEN, CDR2 SYDVKM. J gave up 9 bases and V 7 bases, and 8 bases lay outside the gene matches. The CDR3 contains 12 residues. For the CDR3, the DNA is TGTGCCAGCATCTTAAGACAGGGACAAGCTTTCTTT. Protein product: CASILRQGQAFF. The whole variable domain, remainder taken from reference TRBV28 and TRBJ1-1, is DVKVTQSSRYLVKRTGEKVFLECVQDMDHENMFWYRQDPGLGLRLIYFSYDVKMKEKGDIPEGYSVSREKKERFSLILESASTNQTSMYLCASILRQGQAFFGQGTRLTVV.

The chain is built from TRBV5-1 and TRBJ2-7, with TRBD1 matching over 11 bases. The CDR3 runs to 15 residues. Germline CDR1 and CDR2: SGHRS and YFSETQ. V was clipped by 5 bases and J by 3 bases; unmatched bases: 7. For the CDR3, the DNA is TGCGCCAGCAGATGGACCGGGACAGGGGGCTACGAGCAGTACTTC. This codes for CASRWTGTGGYEQYF. The variable domain in full, with the rest retrieved from reference TRBV5-1 and TRBJ2-7, is KAGVTQTPRYLIKTRGQQVTLSCSPISGHRSVSWYQQTPGQGLQFLFEYFSETQRNKGNFPGRFSGRQFSNSRSEMNVSTLELGDSALYLCASRWTGTGGYEQYFGPGTRLTVT.

The chain joins TRBV7-2 to TRBJ2-7, with D maybe TRBD2 (5 bases). Germline CDR1 SGHTA, CDR2 FQGNSA. This CDR3 comprises 13 residues. V was pared by 3 bases and J by 9 bases, with 15 bases between. Written as DNA, the CDR3 is TGTGCCAGCAGCTTGCCTCGTACTAGGGTGCAGTACTTC. The encoded protein is CASSLPRTRVQYF.

The table lists this clone with a few counts. V usage is TRBV5-1 and J usage is TRBJ1-1; D perhaps matches TRBD1 (5 bases). The CDR3 is made up of 13 amino acids. The germline V and J ends were trimmed by 4 bases and 3 bases, with 10 bases remaining between them. Germline V gene lookup returns CDR1 SGHRS and CDR2 YFSETQ. This CDR3 is CASSPAGDTEAFF. In nucleotides, the CDR3 is TGCGCCAGCAGCCCGGCGGGGGACACTGAAGCTTTCTTT.

This chain links TRBV13 with TRBJ2-1; no clear D. The germline CDR1 and CDR2 sequences are PRHDT and FYEKMQ (reference sequence). The V gene lost 2 bases and the J gene lost 2 bases, with 16 bases spanning the gap. This CDR3 region has 17 residues. The DNA for the CDR3 is TGTGCCAGCAGCTTACCTTACTCCGACGGTACCTACAATGAGCAGTTCTTC. Its translation: CASSLPYSDGTYNEQFF.

This chain links TRBV7-2 with TRBJ2-5, with D unresolved. CDR1 is SGHTA, CDR2 FQGNSA, per germline. Trimming shortened V by 1 base and J by 7 bases, and 13 bases separated the two germline ends. This CDR3 has 14 amino acids. The chain's CDR3 is CASSLGTTVRTQYF. The DNA of the CDR3 is TGTGCCAGCAGCTTAGGAACCACTGTGAGGACCCAGTACTTC.

The CDR3 sequence is CASSLVETQYF. The CDR3 DNA reads as TGTGCCAGCAGCTTAGTAGAGACCCAGTACTTC. The chain recombines TRBV7-9 with TRBJ2-5; D uncertain. Looked up from germline, CDR1 is SEHNR and CDR2 is FQNEAQ (reference sequence). With 1 base removed from V and 4 bases from J, the gap between germline ends came to 1 base. The length of the CDR3 is 11 residues.

The V call is TRBV9, the J call TRBJ1-2, with unresolved D. V was clipped by 0 bases and J by 4 bases, with 7 bases between them. The CDR3 totals 13 residues. The V gene's germline CDR1 is SGDLS and CDR2 YYNGEE. The CDR3 nucleotides are TGTGCCAGCAGCGTAGATGAGGGCTATGGCTACACCTTC. It yields the protein CASSVDEGYGYTF.

The chain joins TRBV6-5 to TRBJ1-3; the D gene is possibly TRBD1 (6 bases). Trimming removed 5 bases at V and 1 base at J, with 12 bases between. Germline CDR1 and CDR2: MNHEY and SVGAGI. The CDR3 extends over 15 amino acids. CDR3 region: CASSKTGASGNTIYF. CDR3 sequence (DNA): TGTGCCAGCAGTAAGACAGGAGCTTCTGGAAACACCATATATTTT.

This chain joins TRBV29-1 and TRBJ2-2; maybe TRBD1 (7 bases). V was trimmed by 0 bases and J by 6 bases, leaving 11 bases between them. The germline CDR1 and CDR2 sequences are SQVTM and ANQGSEA. The CDR3 has 14 residues. For the CDR3, the DNA is TGCAGCGTTGAAGATTCCAGGGGGGCCGGGGAGCTGTTTTTT. This codes for CSVEDSRGAGELFF.

This sequence joins TRBV29-1 and TRBJ2-1; the D gene is possibly TRBD1 (5 bases). There are 12 residues in the CDR3. Germline V gene sequence: CDR1 SQVTM, CDR2 ANQGSEA. Between the trimmed V and J ends, which lost 4 bases and 8 bases, there was a span of 12 bases. The CDR3 sequence: CSVVEKGDEQFF. In DNA, the CDR3 is TGCAGCGTTGTGGAGAAAGGGGATGAGCAGTTCTTC.

This clone was found a few times. The V and J genes are TRBV25-1 and TRBJ1-2; D unresolved. The germline V and J ends were trimmed by 4 bases and 5 bases, with 8 bases remaining between them. The CDR3 covers 12 residues. CDR1 is MGHDK, CDR2 SYGVNS, per germline. In DNA, the CDR3 is TGTGCCAGCAGTGTAGATGTGTATGGCTACACCTTC. Translated, it gives CASSVDVYGYTF.

The chain joins TRBV4-1 to TRBJ1-1; 9 bases align to TRBD1. Trimming at V came to 4 bases and at J to 4 bases, leaving 7 bases not matched to a gene. Germline-derived CDR1 and CDR2 are MGHRA and YSYEKL. The CDR3 has 15 residues. The CDR3 here is CASSLTRTGVTEAFF. The DNA of the CDR3 is TGCGCCAGCAGCCTTACGCGGACAGGGGTCACTGAAGCTTTCTTT.

This chain links TRBV29-1 with TRBJ2-5; TRBD2 matches at 8 bases. The germline V gene has CDR1 SQVTM and CDR2 ANQGSEA. V lost 8 bases to trimming and J lost 4 bases; unmatched junction nucleotides: 6. The CDR3 loop spans 12 amino acids. This CDR3 reads CSLSGGGETQYF. The CDR3 DNA sequence: TGCAGCTTATCCGGGGGGGGAGAGACCCAGTACTTC.

The gene calls are TRBV14 and TRBJ1-5, with D perhaps matching TRBD1 (5 bases). Germline CDR1 SGHDN, CDR2 FVKESK. This CDR3 is built from 16 residues. V was cut by 1 base and J by 2 bases, with 12 bases left in between. The CDR3 region has the DNA TGTGCCAGCAGCCAAGGGGGGGGAGTCGGCAATCAGCCCCAGCATTTT. The encoded protein is CASSQGGGVGNQPQHF. Full variable domain (remainder filled in from reference TRBV14 and TRBJ1-5): EAGVTQFPSHSVIEKGQTVTLRCDPISGHDNLYWYRRVMGKEIKFLLHFVKESKQDESGMPNNRFLAERTGGTYSTLKVQPAELEDSGVYFCASSQGGGVGNQPQHFGDGTRLSIL.

The genes are TRBV2 and TRBJ2-7; D remains unclear. Germline values: CDR1 SNHLY, CDR2 FYNNEI. The germline V and J ends were trimmed by 3 bases and 0 bases, with 6 bases remaining between them. The CDR3 covers 13 residues. The CDR3 here is CASSEGNSYEQYF. DNA of the CDR3: TGTGCCAGCAGTGAGGGGAACTCCTACGAGCAGTACTTC.

This chain uses TRBV4-2 with TRBJ1-2; weak D call: TRBD1 (6 bases). The CDR3 is made up of 15 amino acids. V lost 0 bases to trimming and J lost 5 bases, with 13 bases between them. Germline V gene sequence: CDR1 LGHNA, CDR2 YNFKEQ. This CDR3 reads CASSQDQQGRYGYTF. CDR3 bases: TGTGCCAGCAGCCAAGATCAACAGGGCCGGTATGGCTACACCTTC.

This clone was recorded once. The chain combines TRBV6-1 with TRBJ2-5; D is unclear. The CDR3 totals 13 residues. Trimming pared 7 bases from V and 1 base from J, leaving 10 bases between. CDR1 MNHNS and CDR2 SASEGT come from the germline V gene. CDR3 DNA sequence: TGTGCCAGCAACTTCCTACCCCAAGAGACCCAGTACTTC. Translation gives CASNFLPQETQYF.